Below are 19 T cell receptor beta chains sequenced from a single sample in a study of early T cells in non-severe SARS-CoV-2 infection. From the 5' RACE reads, TCRdb called clonotypes with MiXCR, one entry per CDR3 protein. The sample has 75,000 to 100,000 distinct CDR3 sequences, approximately 15% seen once. The sample taken for sequencing was whole blood. The receptors derive from an adult who was a healthcare worker with PCR-confirmed SARS-CoV-2 infection or an uninfected control (not recorded which).

Ten or more counts support this clonotype. V and J are TRBV11-2 and TRBJ1-1, with D unresolved. The ends were cut back, 2 bases at V and 5 bases at J, with 6 bases in the middle. The CDR3 spans 12 residues. CDR1 and CDR2 (germline): SGHAT, FQNNGV. In nucleotides, the CDR3 is TGTGCCAGCAGCTTAACGGAGACTGAAGCTTTCTTT. Its translation: CASSLTETEAFF.

This clonotype was counted a few times. The chain combines TRBV7-2 with TRBJ2-7; TRBD1 matches 7 bases. This CDR3 has 12 residues. Germline trimming cut 5 bases from V and 6 bases from J; bases unmatched to any gene: 4. Germline values: CDR1 SGHTA, CDR2 FQGNSA. The CDR3 region has the DNA TGTGCCAGCAGCACTAACAGGGGCGAGCAGTACTTC. As protein: CASSTNRGEQYF.

This clonotype was detected only a few times. The J gene is TRBJ2-7, the V gene TRBV29-1; D unclear. This CDR3 is 11 amino acids long. Germline V gene data show CDR1 as SQVTM and CDR2 as ANQGSEA. V lost 7 bases to trimming and J lost 1 base, with 8 bases between them. Here the CDR3 reads CSALTSYEQYF. In DNA, the CDR3 is TGCAGCGCCCTGACGTCCTACGAGCAGTACTTC.

The rearrangement links TRBV20-1 to TRBJ1-1, with a tentative D call TRBD1 (6 bases). CDR1 is DFQATT and CDR2 is SNEGSKA in the germline V gene (reference sequence). The CDR3 covers 13 residues. Trimming left V 3 bases short and J 7 bases short, with 15 bases between. The CDR3 DNA reads as TGCAGTGCTAGGCGTACAGGGCTTGGTGAAGCTTTCTTT. Translation gives CSARRTGLGEAFF.

This clonotype was observed a handful of times. The V gene is TRBV7-2, the J gene TRBJ2-7, with D hard to call. Germline-derived CDR1 and CDR2 are SGHTA and FQGNSA. The V end was cut by 7 bases, the J end by 5 bases, with 12 bases between. The CDR3 loop spans 12 amino acids. CDR3 region: CASMGAPNEQYF. The CDR3 DNA sequence: TGTGCCAGCATGGGTGCCCCCAACGAGCAGTACTTC.

The chain employs TRBV7-9 and TRBJ2-2; D might be TRBD2 (6 bases). V lost 2 bases and J lost 2, with 15 bases in between. In germline, CDR1 is SEHNR, CDR2 FQNEAQ (reference sequence). The CDR3 extends over 17 amino acids. The CDR3 reads CASSLSTATSNTGELFF. CDR3 nucleotides: TGTGCCAGCAGCTTAAGTACGGCGACTAGTAACACCGGGGAGCTGTTTTTT. Drawing the rest from reference TRBV7-9 and TRBJ2-2, the complete variable domain is DTGVSQNPRHKITKRGQNVTFRCDPISEHNRLYWYRQTLGQGPEFLTYFQNEAQLEKSRLLSDRFSAERPKGSFSTLEIQRTEQGDSAMYLCASSLSTATSNTGELFFGEGSRLTVL.

This clonotype has a count of ten or more. This chain links TRBV6-1 with TRBJ1-1; D gene ambiguous. The V and J ends lost 8 bases and 0 bases respectively, with 10 bases between them. The germline CDR1 and CDR2 sequences are MNHNS and SASEGT. The length of the CDR3 is 13 residues. CDR3 protein: CASGVGMNTEAFF. The CDR3 DNA sequence: TGTGCCAGCGGGGTAGGGATGAACACTGAAGCTTTCTTT.

This chain joins TRBV14 and TRBJ2-7, with 7 positions matching TRBD1. This CDR3 is built from 15 residues. From germline, CDR1 is SGHDN and CDR2 FVKESK. V dropped 1 base and J dropped 2; count of bases not matched to a gene: 5. The CDR3 bases are TGTGCCAGCAGCCAAGCCCTCGGACAGGCCTACGAGCAGTACTTC. It specifies CASSQALGQAYEQYF.

A few counts support this clonotype. A read error may produce the germline difference seen at one junction end. The chain combines TRBV3-1 with TRBJ2-1; perhaps TRBD2 as D (5 bases). The CDR3 contains 13 residues. Germline V CDR1 and CDR2: LGHDT, YNNKEL (reference sequence). CDR3: CANSQRLTRGQFF. In DNA, the CDR3 is TGTGCCAACAGCCAACGACTGACACGGGGGCAGTTCTTC.

This clonotype was counted a few times. V is TRBV5-1 and J is TRBJ2-7, with TRBD2 identical over 8 bases. J gave up 0 bases and V 5 bases, and 10 bases lay outside the gene matches. Germline V CDR1 and CDR2: SGHRS, YFSETQ. The CDR3 is 16 amino acids. Written as DNA, the CDR3 is TGCGCCAGCAGGCCAAGAGTAGCGGGAAGCTCCTACGAGCAGTACTTC. Encoded protein: CASRPRVAGSSYEQYF.

Only a few counts were recorded for this clonotype. The chain joins TRBV11-2 to TRBJ2-7; tentatively, D is TRBD1 (6 bases). The CDR3 consists of 16 residues. CDR1 and CDR2 (germline): SGHAT, FQNNGV. The V gene lost 5 bases and the J gene lost 0 bases, with 17 bases spanning the gap. The CDR3 DNA reads as TGTGCCAGCAGCACCCGGGACATCAACCTCTCCTACGAGCAGTACTTC. It yields the protein CASSTRDINLSYEQYF.

This clonotype turned up a few times. This rearrangement joins TRBV5-6 to TRBJ2-4; D remains unclear. V was clipped by 1 base and J by 4 bases, with 6 bases between them. The germline gives CDR1 SGHDT, CDR2 YYEEEE. CDR3 length: 13 residues. The CDR3 coding sequence is TGTGCCAGCAGCTTGATCGGTAAAAACATTCAGTACTTC. Protein product: CASSLIGKNIQYF. Full variable domain (missing parts from reference TRBV5-6 and TRBJ2-4): DAGVTQSPTHLIKTRGQQVTLRCSPKSGHDTVSWYQQALGQGPQFIFQYYEEEERQRGNFPDRFSGHQFPNYSSELNVNALLLGDSALYLCASSLIGKNIQYFGAGTRLSVL.

The chain uses TRBV12-5 and TRBJ2-3; weak D call: TRBD2 (5 bases). This CDR3 is built from 11 residues. V lost 6 bases and J lost 7, with 8 bases in between. CDR1 and CDR2 (germline): LGHNT, FRNRAP. CDR3 in DNA: TGTGCTAGTGGCCCCGGGAATACGCAGTATTTT. Protein sequence: CASGPGNTQYF.

A few counts support this clonotype. This chain links TRBV15 with TRBJ2-7; D may be TRBD1 (6 bases). Trimming shortened V by 3 bases and J by 2 bases, and 14 bases separated the two germline ends. The CDR3 spans 15 residues. Looked up from germline, CDR1 is LNHNV and CDR2 is YYDKDF (reference sequence). The DNA for the CDR3 is TGTGCCACCAGCAGGGCCGGGACACGGACCTACGAGCAGTACTTC. The encoded protein is CATSRAGTRTYEQYF.

This clonotype showed up just a few times. The gene calls are TRBV7-2 and TRBJ2-4, with a tentative D call TRBD1 (5 bases). The CDR3 is 14 amino acids. CDR1 SGHTA and CDR2 FQGNSA come from the germline V gene. V dropped 4 bases and J dropped 9 bases, with 16 bases sitting between them. The CDR3 sequence is CASSSITGRTIQYF. The CDR3 nucleotides are TGTGCCAGCAGCTCAATAACAGGTCGAACCATTCAGTACTTC. Supplemented by reference TRBV7-2 and TRBJ2-4, the full variable domain reads GAGVSQSPSNKVTEKGKDVELRCDPISGHTALYWYRQSLGQGLEFLIYFQGNSAPDKSGLPSDRFSAERTGGSVSTLTIQRTQQEDSAVYLCASSSITGRTIQYFGAGTRLSVL.

This clonotype occurred a few times. This chain links TRBV7-8 with TRBJ2-3; maybe TRBD2 (6 bases). This CDR3 has 15 amino acids. Deletions cut 2 bases from V and 2 bases from J, with 11 bases between. Germline V gene sequence: CDR1 SGHVS, CDR2 FQNEAQ. For the CDR3, the DNA is TGTGCCAGCAGCTTACCGGGAGTGCCCACAGATACGCAGTATTTT. Protein sequence: CASSLPGVPTDTQYF.

This clonotype was seen at least ten times. CDR3 DNA sequence: TGTGCCAGCAGCTTGTACCCGCTTAGCTCCTACAATGAGCAGTTCTTC. Its protein product is CASSLYPLSSYNEQFF. The chain combines TRBV5-4 with TRBJ2-1; D not resolved. This CDR3 contains 16 residues. V lost 1 base, J lost 0 bases, and 11 bases lay in between. Germline lookup yields CDR1 SGHNT and CDR2 YYREEE (reference sequence).

This clonotype was recorded a few times. The chain combines TRBV6-2 or TRBV6-3 with TRBJ2-1; 12 positions match TRBD2. J was trimmed by 15 bases and V by 7 bases; bases with no gene match: 13. This CDR3 has 14 residues. Germline assignment: CDR1 MNHEY and CDR2 SVGEGT. The CDR3 DNA reads TGTGCCAGCACCCCAACCCTAGCGGGAGGGCCGCGGTTCTTC. As protein: CASTPTLAGGPRFF.

This clonotype was counted a few times. The chain recombines TRBV27 with TRBJ1-5; D not resolved. Germline V gene lookup returns CDR1 MNHEY and CDR2 SMNVEV (reference sequence). Trimming pared 2 bases from V and 2 bases from J, leaving 7 bases between. The CDR3 sequence is 14 residues long. CDR3 sequence (DNA): TGTGCCAGCAGTTTAGCGTCAGGCAATCAGCCCCAGCATTTT. Amino acids: CASSLASGNQPQHF.